The text below deals with one T cell receptor beta chain. The data were taken from a study of PD-1 blockade in classical Hodgkin lymphoma. Patients all relapsed after autologous stem cell transplantation, and there was variation in brentuximab vedotin exposure. Through magnetic negative selection, CD8+ T cells were separated from PBMCs that had been thawed. The CDR3 is 15 amino acids. Trimming removed 3 bases at V and 6 bases at J, with 17 bases between. Per germline, CDR1 GTSNPN and CDR2 SVGIG (reference sequence). Method: immunoSEQ multiplex PCR; TCRdb's copy keeps in-frame clones and lacks some. The table records about 27,000 clones, 80% to 90% of them present only once.

This sequence was found in a human donor with classical Hodgkin lymphoma. The chain combines TRBV30 with TRBJ2-2; TRBD1 is a possible D gene (6 bases). Sequenced here: CD8+ T cells from blood, sampled at baseline. The CDR3 region has the DNA TGTGCCTGGAGGCCCCCCGACAGGACCGCCGGGGAGCTGTTTTTT. Translating gives CAWRPPDRTAGELFF. The whole variable domain, filled in from reference TRBV30 and TRBJ2-2, reads SQTIHQWPATLVQPVGSPLSLECTVEGTSNPNLYWYRQAAGRGLQLLFYSVGIGQISSEVPQNLSASRPQDRQFILSSKKLLLSDSGFYLCAWRPPDRTAGELFFGEGSRLTVL.